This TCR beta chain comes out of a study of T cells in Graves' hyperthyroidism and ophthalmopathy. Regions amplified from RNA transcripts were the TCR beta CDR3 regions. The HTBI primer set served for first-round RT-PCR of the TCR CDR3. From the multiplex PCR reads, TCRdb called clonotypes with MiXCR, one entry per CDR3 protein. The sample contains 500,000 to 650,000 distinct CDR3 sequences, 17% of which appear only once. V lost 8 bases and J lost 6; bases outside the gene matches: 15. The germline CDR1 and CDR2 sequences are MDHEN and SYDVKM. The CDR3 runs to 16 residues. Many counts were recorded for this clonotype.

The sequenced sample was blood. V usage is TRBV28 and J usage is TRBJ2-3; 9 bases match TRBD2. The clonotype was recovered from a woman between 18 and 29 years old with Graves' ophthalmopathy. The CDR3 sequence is CASLGYGGGGEDTQYF. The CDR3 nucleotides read TGTGCCAGCCTCGGATATGGCGGGGGGGGGGAGGATACGCAGTATTTT.